These T cell receptor beta chains were read from a single sample in a study of cytomegalovirus exposure and HLA in healthy donors. TCRdb's copy holds only in-frame clones and misses some; the assay was immunoSEQ multiplex PCR. The data show fewer than 70,000 clones, around 73% seen once. Sequencing was carried out using PBMCs. These receptors came from a man between 45 and 60 years old in good health and CMV-seronegative. CDR3s include the opening cysteine and the closing phenylalanine or tryptophan. Each record gives: J gene, clone size, CDR3 length, V gene, D gene, CDR3 DNA, CDR3 protein. The D gene is left open where the match is weak. Not all rows give a size; the values are once, few, many and, for expanded clones, a class.

J gene: TRBJ2-7
clone size: -
CDR3 length: 15
V gene: TRBV6-6
D gene: TRBD2
CDR3 DNA: TGTGCCAGCAGTTACGCCGGGGGGGCGGGGAACGAGCAGTACTTC
CDR3 protein: CASSYAGGAGNEQYF

J gene: TRBJ1-1
clone size: -
CDR3 length: 16
V gene: TRBV4-2
D gene: -
CDR3 DNA: TGTGCCAGCAGCCAAGATTTGGGCAGGTTGAACACTGAAGCTTTCTTT
CDR3 protein: CASSQDLGRLNTEAFF

J gene: TRBJ1-4
clone size: once
CDR3 length: 17
V gene: TRBV7-8
D gene: -
CDR3 DNA: TGTGCCAGCACCCCCGGGAGCAGGCTACTCTTTAATGAAAAACTGTTTTTT
CDR3 protein: CASTPGSRLLFNEKLFF

J gene: TRBJ1-4
clone size: -
CDR3 length: 16
V gene: TRBV4-1
D gene: TRBD1
CDR3 DNA: TGCGCCAGCCGACCCACCTTCCGGGACAGTAATGAAAAACTGTTTTTT
CDR3 protein: CASRPTFRDSNEKLFF

J gene: TRBJ2-7
clone size: -
CDR3 length: 13
V gene: TRBV10-3
D gene: TRBD1
CDR3 DNA: TGTGCCATCAGTCCGGACAGGGGGCGCGAGCAGTACTTC
CDR3 protein: CAISPDRGREQYF

J gene: TRBJ1-2
clone size: -
CDR3 length: 17
V gene: TRBV27
D gene: TRBD1
CDR3 DNA: TGTGCCAGCAGTTTAAGGACAGGGGGAAATCTTAACTATGGCTACACCTTC
CDR3 protein: CASSLRTGGNLNYGYTF

J gene: TRBJ2-7
clone size: -
CDR3 length: 14
V gene: TRBV29-1
D gene: -
CDR3 DNA: TGCAGCGTTGTTGTCCGGGGGGCGACCTACGAGCAGTACTTC
CDR3 protein: CSVVVRGATYEQYF

J gene: TRBJ2-6
clone size: -
CDR3 length: 14
V gene: TRBV19
D gene: -
CDR3 DNA: TGTGCCAGTCGGGACATCTCTGGGGCCAACGTCCTGACTTTC
CDR3 protein: CASRDISGANVLTF

J gene: TRBJ1-5
clone size: -
CDR3 length: 17
V gene: TRBV15
D gene: TRBD1
CDR3 DNA: TGTGCCACCAGCACAACACAGGGGGCGCGGGGAGGACAGCCCCAGCATTTT
CDR3 protein: CATSTTQGARGGQPQHF

J gene: TRBJ2-3
clone size: -
CDR3 length: 15
V gene: TRBV10-1
D gene: -
CDR3 DNA: TGCGCCGGATTGGACGGGGGGCCCTTCACAGATACGCAGTATTTT
CDR3 protein: CAGLDGGPFTDTQYF

J gene: TRBJ2-7
clone size: -
CDR3 length: 16
V gene: TRBV5-4
D gene: TRBD1
CDR3 DNA: TGTGCCAGCAGCCGGACAGGGGGTCAGAGCTCCTACGAGCAGTACTTC
CDR3 protein: CASSRTGGQSSYEQYF

J gene: TRBJ2-2
clone size: -
CDR3 length: 17
V gene: TRBV19
D gene: -
CDR3 DNA: TGTGCCAGTAGTAGGGGGGGGGCAGGGACGAACACCGGGGAGCTGTTTTTT
CDR3 protein: CASSRGGAGTNTGELFF

J gene: TRBJ2-7
clone size: few
CDR3 length: 14
V gene: TRBV27
D gene: -
CDR3 DNA: TGTGCCAGCAGTTCACTCGACAGGCCCTACGAGCAGTACTTC
CDR3 protein: CASSSLDRPYEQYF

J gene: TRBJ1-2
clone size: -
CDR3 length: 12
V gene: TRBV30
D gene: -
CDR3 DNA: TGTGCCTGCCCAACAGGGACGGGTGGCTACACCTTC
CDR3 protein: CACPTGTGGYTF

J gene: TRBJ1-4
clone size: -
CDR3 length: 14
V gene: TRBV7-2
D gene: -
CDR3 DNA: TGTGCCAGCAGCCTAATGGGGGAGGGAGAAAAACTGTTTTTT
CDR3 protein: CASSLMGEGEKLFF

J gene: TRBJ1-6
clone size: -
CDR3 length: 15
V gene: TRBV4-2
D gene: -
CDR3 DNA: TGTGCCAGCAGCCAAGAGGGGGCGACCAATTCACCCCTCCACTTT
CDR3 protein: CASSQEGATNSPLHF

J gene: TRBJ2-4
clone size: -
CDR3 length: 17
V gene: TRBV5-1
D gene: -
CDR3 DNA: TGCGCCAGCAGCCCAACCCTCTCAACAGGGGCCAAAAACATTCAGTACTTC
CDR3 protein: CASSPTLSTGAKNIQYF

J gene: TRBJ1-2
clone size: once
CDR3 length: 14
V gene: TRBV5-1
D gene: TRBD1
CDR3 DNA: TGCGCCAGCAGCTTAAGGGGACAGGGGGATGGCTACACCTTC
CDR3 protein: CASSLRGQGDGYTF

J gene: TRBJ1-1
clone size: -
CDR3 length: 15
V gene: TRBV9
D gene: -
CDR3 DNA: TGTGCCAGCAGCCCCCACGGTCGGGGAAACACTGAAGCTTTCTTT
CDR3 protein: CASSPHGRGNTEAFF

J gene: TRBJ1-2
clone size: -
CDR3 length: 15
V gene: TRBV5-6
D gene: -
CDR3 DNA: TGTGCCAGCAGCTTGGGTGTCCGGAGAAACTATGGCTACACCTTC
CDR3 protein: CASSLGVRRNYGYTF

J gene: TRBJ1-1
clone size: -
CDR3 length: 14
V gene: TRBV7-8
D gene: -
CDR3 DNA: TGTGCCAGCAGCTTAGGGGCGATGAACACTGAAGCTTTCTTT
CDR3 protein: CASSLGAMNTEAFF

J gene: TRBJ2-7
clone size: -
CDR3 length: 12
V gene: TRBV7-9
D gene: -
CDR3 DNA: TGTGCCAGCAGCCGACTTCCCTACGAGCAGTACTTC
CDR3 protein: CASSRLPYEQYF

J gene: TRBJ2-7
clone size: -
CDR3 length: 13
V gene: TRBV5-1
D gene: -
CDR3 DNA: TGCGCCAGCAGCTTGCCGGGACTCTACGAGCAGTACTTC
CDR3 protein: CASSLPGLYEQYF

J gene: TRBJ2-1
clone size: -
CDR3 length: 16
V gene: TRBV7-3
D gene: TRBD2
CDR3 DNA: TGTGCCAGCAGCTCCCTGGTCGGGGGGGAATACAATGAGCAGTTCTTC
CDR3 protein: CASSSLVGGEYNEQFF

J gene: TRBJ2-3
clone size: -
CDR3 length: 14
V gene: TRBV9
D gene: TRBD2
CDR3 DNA: TGTGCCAGCAACAAGCTCCCGCGGGGGGATACGCAGTATTTT
CDR3 protein: CASNKLPRGDTQYF

J gene: TRBJ1-2
clone size: -
CDR3 length: 15
V gene: TRBV7-9
D gene: -
CDR3 DNA: TGTGCCAGCAGCTCAACTCTCCGCTTGTACTATGGCTACACCTTC
CDR3 protein: CASSSTLRLYYGYTF